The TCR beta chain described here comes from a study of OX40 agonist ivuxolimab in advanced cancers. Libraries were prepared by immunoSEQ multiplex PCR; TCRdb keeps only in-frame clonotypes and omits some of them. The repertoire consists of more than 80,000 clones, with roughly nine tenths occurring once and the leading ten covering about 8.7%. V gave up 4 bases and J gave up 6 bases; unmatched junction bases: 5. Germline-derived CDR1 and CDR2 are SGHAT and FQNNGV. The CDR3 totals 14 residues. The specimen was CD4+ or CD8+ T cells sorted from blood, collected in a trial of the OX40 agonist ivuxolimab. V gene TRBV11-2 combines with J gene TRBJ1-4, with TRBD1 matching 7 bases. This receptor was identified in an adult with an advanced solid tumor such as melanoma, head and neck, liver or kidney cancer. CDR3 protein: CASSSNRGDEKLFF. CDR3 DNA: TGTGCCAGCAGCTCTAACAGGGGTGATGAAAAACTGTTTTTT.